The rows below give T cell receptor beta chains drawn from one sample of a study of blood T cell repertoires in COVID-19. The table came from immunoSEQ multiplex PCR; TCRdb's copy has only in-frame clones and leaves some out. This table holds 65,000 to 85,000 clones, roughly 87% found once. Sequencing was carried out using peripheral blood. The receptors shown here come from a woman between 18 and 30 years old with acute or convalescent COVID-19. Each CDR3 is given with its conserved first and last residue. The D gene is left open where the match is weak. Size is omitted from some rows. Given values are once, few, many or a class for expanded clones.

v_call	clone_size	j_call	d_call	cdr3_nt	cdr3_aa
TRBV11-2	-	TRBJ2-3	-	TGTGCCAGCAGCCCGACGGGACTCACAGATACGCAGTATTTT	CASSPTGLTDTQYF
TRBV28	-	TRBJ1-2	TRBD1	TGTGCCAGCAGTTCTCACCGGACAGGGATAGATTATGGCTACACCTTC	CASSSHRTGIDYGYTF
TRBV7-9	-	TRBJ1-2	-	TGTGCCAGCAGCTACCCGACAGCTAACTATGGCTACACCTTC	CASSYPTANYGYTF
TRBV29-1	-	TRBJ1-4	TRBD1	TGCAGCGTTTCGGACAGGGTTAATGAAAAACTGTTTTTT	CSVSDRVNEKLFF
TRBV19	-	TRBJ1-2	TRBD1	TGTGCCAGTAGTAGTTCCCCCGGGACAGGGGGTCAAAATGGCTACACCTTC	CASSSSPGTGGQNGYTF
TRBV2	-	TRBJ1-5	TRBD1	TGTGCCAGCAGTGAAGGGCCCGGGGACAGGGCCCAGCATTTT	CASSEGPGDRAQHF
TRBV2	-	TRBJ2-5	TRBD2	TGTGCCAGCAGTGTTGAGCGGGGGGGTCGGGAGACCCAGTACTTC	CASSVERGGRETQYF
TRBV27	-	TRBJ2-2	TRBD1	TGTGCCAGCAGTCCGCAAAGACAGGGGAGCTCAGACACCGGGGAGCTGTTTTTT	CASSPQRQGSSDTGELFF
TRBV3-1/TRBV3-2	-	TRBJ2-3	-	TGTGCCAGCAGTCTTCAATTAGCGGTCAGCACAGATACGCAGTATTTT	CASSLQLAVSTDTQYF
TRBV14	-	TRBJ1-2	-	TGTGCCAGCAGCCACGGGTTTGGCTACACCTTC	CASSHGFGYTF
TRBV12-3/TRBV12-4	once	TRBJ2-7	-	TGTGCCAGCAGTTTTGGGGAGAACGAGCAGTACTTC	CASSFGENEQYF
TRBV11-3	few	TRBJ2-5	TRBD2	TGTGCCAGCAGCTTAGTTCGTTTGGGGCTAGCGGGAGGGGAGACCCAGTACTTC	CASSLVRLGLAGGETQYF
TRBV4-2	-	TRBJ2-1	TRBD2	TGTGCCAGCAGCCCGTCAGGACTAGCGGGGGGGGAAAATGAGCAGTTCTTC	CASSPSGLAGGENEQFF
TRBV27	-	TRBJ1-1	-	TGTGCCAGCAGCCGACAACCCCCAGAGAACACTGAAGCTTTCTTT	CASSRQPPENTEAFF
TRBV19	-	TRBJ1-1	TRBD1	TGTGCCAGTAGTCTTCGCAGGGGGCGGGGTAAAGCTTTCTTT	CASSLRRGRGKAFF
TRBV6-5	once	TRBJ1-1	TRBD1	TGTGCCAGCAGTAAACGGGCAGGGGGAACTGAAGCTTTCTTT	CASSKRAGGTEAFF
TRBV27	-	TRBJ1-1	-	TGTGCCAGCAGGCCCTCGGTGCTGGACACTGAAGCTTTCTTT	CASRPSVLDTEAFF
TRBV12-3/TRBV12-4	once	TRBJ1-1	-	TGTGCCAGCAGCAACCCCCGACAGTTGTCAGCTTTCTTT	CASSNPRQLSAFF
TRBV2	-	TRBJ2-7	-	TGTGCCAGCCGGGACAAATTCCCCCCCGAGCAGTACTTC	CASRDKFPPEQYF
TRBV5-1	-	TRBJ2-1	TRBD2	TGCGCCAGCAGCTTGGCGGTAGCGGGAGGTTACAATGAGCAGTTCTTC	CASSLAVAGGYNEQFF
TRBV30	-	TRBJ1-3	-	TGTGCCTGGACGGGGGACTCTGGAAACACCATATATTTT	CAWTGDSGNTIYF
TRBV6-2/TRBV6-3	-	TRBJ2-5	TRBD2	TGTGCCAGCAGTTCAGGGACTAGCGGGAGCGGGACGGAGACCCAGTACTTC	CASSSGTSGSGTETQYF
TRBV19	-	TRBJ1-5	-	TGTGCCAGTAGTATAGATCTGGGGGCAGGTTATCAGCCCCAGCATTTT	CASSIDLGAGYQPQHF
TRBV19	few	TRBJ2-3	TRBD1	TGTGCCAGTAGTGACAGGGCCCCTACAGGGGATACGCAGTATTTT	CASSDRAPTGDTQYF
TRBV7-9	-	TRBJ2-5	-	TGTGCCAGCAGAGGGGGCGATGGCACTAGCAGAGAGACCCAGTACTTC	CASRGGDGTSRETQYF
TRBV18	once	TRBJ2-3	TRBD1	TGTGCCAGCTCCGACAGGGGGCCAACCACAGATACGCAGTATTTT	CASSDRGPTTDTQYF
TRBV12-3/TRBV12-4	-	TRBJ2-2	-	TGTGCCAGCAGCCAGGGGTCCGGGGAGCTGTTTTTT	CASSQGSGELFF
TRBV19	-	TRBJ2-7	-	TGTGCCAGTAGTAAAGGGACATTTCCCTACGAGCAGTACTTC	CASSKGTFPYEQYF
TRBV6-1	-	TRBJ1-2	-	TGTGCCAGCAGTGAAGTACGGAACTATGGCTACACCTTC	CASSEVRNYGYTF
TRBV21-1	-	TRBJ1-1	-	TGTGCCAGTCAGCAAACGCTACGTGGGGCGCGCACTGAAGCTTTCTTT	CASQQTLRGARTEAFF
TRBV28	-	TRBJ1-3	TRBD1	TGTGCCAGCAGCCGTGGGGGACAGGGGGCTGGAAACACCATATATTTT	CASSRGGQGAGNTIYF
TRBV28	-	TRBJ2-2	-	TGTGCCAGCAGTCTGTACAGGGCGGGCACCGGGGAGCTGTTTTTT	CASSLYRAGTGELFF
TRBV5-6	-	TRBJ1-2	TRBD1	TGTGCCAGCAGCGAACACACCGGGACAGTCTATGGCTACACCTTC	CASSEHTGTVYGYTF
TRBV5-1	-	TRBJ2-3	TRBD2	TGCGCCAGCAGCTTGGTAGCGGGGGGGAGCACAGATACGCAGTATTTT	CASSLVAGGSTDTQYF
TRBV9	-	TRBJ1-4	-	TGTGCCAGCAGCGCGGACAGCGGGGCGGCTAATGAAAAACTGTTTTTT	CASSADSGAANEKLFF
TRBV2	-	TRBJ2-7	TRBD2	TGTGCCAGCAGTACTAGCGAGAGAAACGAGCAGTACTTC	CASSTSERNEQYF
TRBV7-9	-	TRBJ2-2	-	TGTGCCAGCAGCTTAGTGATGGGTTCAGGGCGTTCCGGGGAGCTGTTTTTT	CASSLVMGSGRSGELFF
TRBV27	-	TRBJ1-4	-	TGTGCCAGCAGTTTGGTTCAGGGTGATGAAAAACTGTTTTTT	CASSLVQGDEKLFF
TRBV7-9	few	TRBJ1-2	-	TGTGCCAGCAGCACCCTGACGGGCTATGGCTACACCTTC	CASSTLTGYGYTF
TRBV6-1	-	TRBJ1-1	-	TGTGCCAGCAGTGATAGGGGGAACACTGAAGCTTTCTTT	CASSDRGNTEAFF
TRBV5-4	once	TRBJ2-3	-	TGTGCCAGCAGCTTGCGTTCGGGAGATACGCAGTATTTT	CASSLRSGDTQYF
TRBV2	-	TRBJ1-2	-	TGTGCCAGCATGATACCGGACAGAAACTATGGCTACACCTTC	CASMIPDRNYGYTF
TRBV29-1	-	TRBJ1-2	-	TGCAGCGTTGAAGCAGTCCTCTATGGCTACACCTTC	CSVEAVLYGYTF
TRBV14	-	TRBJ2-3	TRBD2	TGTGCCAGCAGCCCTGGACTAGCGGCAGATACGCAGTATTTT	CASSPGLAADTQYF
TRBV21-1	-	TRBJ1-3	-	TGTGCCAGCAGCAACCGCGGGACAGACGGGAACTCTGGAAACACCATATATTTT	CASSNRGTDGNSGNTIYF
TRBV4-2	-	TRBJ1-5	TRBD1	TGTGCCAGCAGCCAAGAACAGGGGAATCAGCCCCAGCATTTT	CASSQEQGNQPQHF
TRBV6-4	-	TRBJ2-1	-	TGTGCCAGCAGTGACTCATTTGACTTTGGTGAGCAGTTCTTC	CASSDSFDFGEQFF
TRBV7-2	-	TRBJ1-2	-	TGTGCCAGCAGCCATCGGTGGGGAGATGGCTACACCTTC	CASSHRWGDGYTF
TRBV27	-	TRBJ1-3	-	TGTGCCAGCAGTTTATATCTGGGCGCGGGAAACACCATATATTTT	CASSLYLGAGNTIYF
TRBV2	-	TRBJ2-7	-	TGTGCCACCAGCCCCCGGGAGAGCTCCTACGAGCAGTACTTC	CATSPRESSYEQYF
TRBV3-1/TRBV3-2	-	TRBJ1-6	-	TGTGCCAGCAGTCGTGGAGGGGGGGGAAAAAATTCACCCCTCCACTTT	CASSRGGGGKNSPLHF
TRBV19	-	TRBJ2-3	TRBD1	TGTGCCAGTAGTTTCGCCGGGACAGGGGGAGGAGATACGCAGTATTTT	CASSFAGTGGGDTQYF
TRBV2	-	TRBJ1-2	TRBD1	TGTGCCAGCAGAGGACAGGGGGAGATCTATGGCTACACCTTC	CASRGQGEIYGYTF
TRBV5-1	-	TRBJ1-1	TRBD1	TGCGCCAGCAGCTTAGGGACAGGGGTTGATGAAGCTTTCTTT	CASSLGTGVDEAFF
TRBV27	-	TRBJ2-2	-	TGTGCCAGCCGCCCCTTTGGAAGCGGCTACTTGGTGAACACCGGGGAGCTGTTTTTT	CASRPFGSGYLVNTGELFF